This record concerns one T cell receptor beta chain sequence. Its target is not known. This entry comes from a study of cytomegalovirus exposure and HLA in healthy donors. Across the study: Researchers previously reported finding 100 million or so unique TCR beta sequences from 150 million to 200 million T cells. Study results and limitations: The classifier reportedly diagnosed cytomegalovirus status with high sensitivity and specificity. Most of the TCR beta V segments (in an earlier analysis) were productive either about 87% or about 30% of the time.

The germline V and J ends were trimmed by 1 base and 5 bases, with 18 bases remaining between them. The CDR3 extends over 16 amino acids. Per germline, CDR1 SGDLS and CDR2 YYNGEE. Each of the donors was a healthy bone marrow donor. The primer mix had 60 Vbeta and 13 Jbeta primers. The data were produced by immunoSEQ multiplex PCR, yet TCRdb's version contains in-frame clones alone and is incomplete. The profile shows approximately 150,000 clones, less than 65% of them singletons. The receptor was derived from a woman aged 25 to 45 in good health and CMV-seropositive. This rearrangement joins TRBV9 to TRBJ2-5, with D maybe TRBD2 (7 bases). The sample taken for sequencing was PBMCs. CDR3: CASSVNGGPGRETQYF. In DNA, the CDR3 is TGTGCCAGCAGCGTAAACGGGGGGCCGGGCCGGGAGACCCAGTACTTC.